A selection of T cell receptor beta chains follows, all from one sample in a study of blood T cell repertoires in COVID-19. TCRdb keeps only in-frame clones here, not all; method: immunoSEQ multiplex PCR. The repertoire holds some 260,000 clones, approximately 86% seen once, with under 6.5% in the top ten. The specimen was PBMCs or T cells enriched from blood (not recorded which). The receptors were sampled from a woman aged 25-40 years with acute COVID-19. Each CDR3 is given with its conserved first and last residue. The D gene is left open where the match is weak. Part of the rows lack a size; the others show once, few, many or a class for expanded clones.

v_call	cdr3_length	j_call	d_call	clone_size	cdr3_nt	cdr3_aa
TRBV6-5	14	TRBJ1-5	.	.	TGTGCCAACGGACCCGGGACAAACAATCAGCCCCAGCATTTT	CANGPGTNNQPQHF
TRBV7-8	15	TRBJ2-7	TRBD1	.	TGTGCCAGCAGCTTAGCGGACAGGGGCGCCTACGAGCAGTACTTC	CASSLADRGAYEQYF
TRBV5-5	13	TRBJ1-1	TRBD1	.	TGTGCCAGCGCGGGACAGTTGAACACTGAAGCTTTCTTT	CASAGQLNTEAFF
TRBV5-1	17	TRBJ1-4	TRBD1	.	TGCGCCAGCAGCCCGGGACAGGGGGATGCAACTAATGAAAAACTGTTTTTT	CASSPGQGDATNEKLFF
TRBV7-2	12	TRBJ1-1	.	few	TGTGCCAGCAGCTCTCAGGGTCTTGAAGCTTTCTTT	CASSSQGLEAFF
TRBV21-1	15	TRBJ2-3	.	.	TGTGCCAGCAGCTCCGGCAGGGGAGTCCCAGATACGCAGTATTTT	CASSSGRGVPDTQYF
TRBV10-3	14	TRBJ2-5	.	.	TGTGCCATCAGTGAACTGGGGGGGCGGGAGACCCAGTACTTC	CAISELGGRETQYF
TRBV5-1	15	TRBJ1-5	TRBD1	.	TGCGCCAGCAGTCCGGGACAGAATAGCAATCAGCCCCAGCATTTT	CASSPGQNSNQPQHF
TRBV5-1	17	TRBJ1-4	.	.	TGCGCCAGCTCCATCAGCGGGGTGGTGGAGTTTAAAGAAAAACTGTTTTTT	CASSISGVVEFKEKLFF
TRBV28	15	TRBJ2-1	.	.	TGTGCCAGCAGTTTAGTTCAGGGGGGATACAATGAGCAGTTCTTC	CASSLVQGGYNEQFF
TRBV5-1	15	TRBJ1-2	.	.	TGCGCCAGCAGCTTGGATGGACAGAAACCCTCTGGCTACACCTTC	CASSLDGQKPSGYTF
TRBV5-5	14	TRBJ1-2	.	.	TGTGCCAGCAGCTTGCTACAGGGCGGCTATGGCTACACCTTC	CASSLLQGGYGYTF
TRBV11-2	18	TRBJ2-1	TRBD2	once	TGTGCCAGCAGCGAAAGACCTAGGACTAGCGGGAGGGTTAATGAGCAGTTCTTC	CASSERPRTSGRVNEQFF
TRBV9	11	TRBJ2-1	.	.	TGTGCCAGCAGCCCGTTAAATGAGCAGTTCTTC	CASSPLNEQFF
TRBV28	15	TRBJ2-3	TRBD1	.	TGTGCCAGCAGTTCCCAACAGGGGGCCCCAGATACGCAGTATTTT	CASSSQQGAPDTQYF
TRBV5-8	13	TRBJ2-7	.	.	TGTGCCAGCAGCTTCCAGGGAACCTACGAGCAGTACTTC	CASSFQGTYEQYF
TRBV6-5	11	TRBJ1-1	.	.	TGTGCCAGCAGGAGGAACACTGAAGCTTTCTTT	CASRRNTEAFF
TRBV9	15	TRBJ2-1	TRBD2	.	TGTGCCAGCAGCGCTAGCGGGGGGGCTGGTTATGAGCAGTTCTTC	CASSASGGAGYEQFF
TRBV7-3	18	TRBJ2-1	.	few	TGTGCCAGCAGCTTAGCCCGGACGGCAGGGAATGTAGACAATGAGCAGTTCTTC	CASSLARTAGNVDNEQFF
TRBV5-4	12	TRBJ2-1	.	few	TGTGCCAGCAGCTTAAGACATTTAAGGCAGTTCTTC	CASSLRHLRQFF
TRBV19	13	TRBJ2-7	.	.	TGTGCCAGTAGTATGGGGGGTGCCTACGAGCAGTACTTC	CASSMGGAYEQYF
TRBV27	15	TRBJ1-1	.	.	TGTGCCAGCAGTTTTTTGGGGGCCCGGGACACTGAAGCTTTCTTT	CASSFLGARDTEAFF
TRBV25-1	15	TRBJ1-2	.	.	TGTGCCAGCAGTGAATTTACAGGGACCCCCTATGGCTACACCTTC	CASSEFTGTPYGYTF
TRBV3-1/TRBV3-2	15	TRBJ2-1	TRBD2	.	TGTGCCAGCAGCCAAGGTCTAGCGGTATACAATGAGCAGTTCTTC	CASSQGLAVYNEQFF
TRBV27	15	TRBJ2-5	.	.	TGTGCCAGCAGTAGCTCAGGCACGACGGAAGAGACCCAGTACTTC	CASSSSGTTEETQYF
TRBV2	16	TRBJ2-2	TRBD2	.	TGTGCCAGCAGTGATCCTGGGGGGGGTTACACCGGGGAGCTGTTTTTT	CASSDPGGGYTGELFF
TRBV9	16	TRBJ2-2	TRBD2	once	TGTGCCAGCAGCCCAACCGGGGGGGCCGTCTCCGGGGAGCTGTTTTTT	CASSPTGGAVSGELFF
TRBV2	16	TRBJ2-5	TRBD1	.	TGTGCCAGCAGACTCAATCCGGGACAGGGGGGGGAGACCCAGTACTTC	CASRLNPGQGGETQYF
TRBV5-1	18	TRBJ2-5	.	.	TGCGCCAGCAGCTACGGACACCTCTCTGTAGGCGACCAAGAGACCCAGTACTTC	CASSYGHLSVGDQETQYF
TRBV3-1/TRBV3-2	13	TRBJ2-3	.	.	TGTGCCAGCAGCCAGCCAGACACAGATACGCAGTATTTT	CASSQPDTDTQYF
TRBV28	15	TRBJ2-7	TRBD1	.	TGTGCCAGCAGTTTAGGACAGGGGGCGAGATCCGAGCAGTACTTC	CASSLGQGARSEQYF
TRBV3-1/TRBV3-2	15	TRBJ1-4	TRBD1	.	TGTGCCAGCAGCTATGGGACAGGGGTAAAGGAAAAACTGTTTTTT	CASSYGTGVKEKLFF
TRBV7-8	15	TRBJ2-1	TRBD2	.	TGTGCCAGCAGCTTAGCACTAGCGGCTTACAATGAGCAGTTCTTC	CASSLALAAYNEQFF
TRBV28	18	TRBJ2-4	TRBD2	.	TGTGCCAGCAGCCCTGGCGGGGGGGGCTTAGGGGCCAAAAACATTCAGTACTTC	CASSPGGGGLGAKNIQYF
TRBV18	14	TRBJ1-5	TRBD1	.	TGTGCCAGCTCGCCCGGGACAGACAATCAGCCCCAGCATTTT	CASSPGTDNQPQHF
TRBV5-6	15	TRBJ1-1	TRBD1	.	TGTGCCAGCAACCAGCCGGGACAGGGGAGGTCTGAAGCTTTCTTT	CASNQPGQGRSEAFF
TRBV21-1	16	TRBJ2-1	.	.	TGTGCCAGCAGCAAAGGAGGGGGACAGGATCACAATGAGCAGTTCTTC	CASSKGGGQDHNEQFF
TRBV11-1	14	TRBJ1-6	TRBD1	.	TGTGCCAGCAGCCCGGGACAGGCGGGTTCACCCCTCCACTTT	CASSPGQAGSPLHF
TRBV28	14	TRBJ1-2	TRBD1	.	TGTGCCAGCAGACCAGGGGGGTCTAACTATGGCTACACCTTC	CASRPGGSNYGYTF
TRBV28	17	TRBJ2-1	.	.	TGTGCCAGCAGAACTGGGGCGGCGGGGAGCTCCTACAATGAGCAGTTCTTC	CASRTGAAGSSYNEQFF